The present T cell receptor (beta chain) was sequenced within a study of T cells after yellow fever vaccination. Points from the study as a whole: Booster samples showed a return of most primary-vaccination clones (under 97% CD4, about 85% CD8). Bulk-population clonotypes that are abundant could appear as contaminants in FACS-sorted repertoires.

A few counts support this clonotype. As yet, its antigen is unknown. In making TCR cDNA, 5'RACE template switching added a universal primer site and UMIs to it. TCRdb processed the 5' RACE reads anew with MiXCR; each CDR3 protein has one entry. The sample has 300,000 to 350,000 distinct CDR3 sequences; around 10% are singletons. The CDR3 runs to 15 residues. The germline V gene encodes CDR1 MNHGY and CDR2 SVAAGI. J was trimmed by 6 bases and V by 6 bases; bases with no gene match: 13. J is TRBJ1-2 and V is TRBV6-9; 7 bases fit TRBD1. Specimen: CD4+ T cells sorted from PBMCs, collected 45 days after the yellow fever booster vaccination. The TCR sequence derives from a man younger than 30 who received the YFV17D yellow fever vaccine. The CDR3: CASSRRGGTVDGYTF. The CDR3, as DNA: TGTGCCAGCAGCCGCAGGGGGGGGACGGTGGATGGCTACACCTTC.